This record looks at one TCR beta chain sequence and its context. It has no known antigen specificity. Base quality data are lacking; no much larger clone is found one base away. The germline V gene (reference sequence) supplies CDR1 LGHDT and CDR2 YNNKEL. Reading from cysteine to phenylalanine, the CDR3 counts 17 amino acids. Only the CDR3 portion is preserved as DNA: 51 bases, with reading frame beginning at the first base. Trimming removed 4 bases from V and 3 bases from J, leaving 20 bases between the germline ends. The data were taken from a study of CDR3 diversity in severe acne (dated by TCRdb to 2018 to 2020). The receptor library was made with PCR. For sequencing, an Illumina HiSeq 2000 was employed. TCRdb applied fastp at Q25 and MiXCR to the public reads, then kept only in-frame beta chains. Each record represents a unique CDR3 protein, reported with the most common genes and DNA among its rows. Here the sample has almost 85,000 distinct CDR3 sequences; over 40% occur a single time. Of the sample, approximately 14% is held by the ten largest clones.

The sequencing input was blood. The chain uses TRBV3-1 and TRBJ2-3, with no confident D gene call. This TCR was recovered from a male donor in good health, without acne. CDR3 reads: CASSLNTGEAITDTQYF. The DNA sequence is TGTGCCAGCAGCCTGAACACCGGAGAGGCTATTACAGATACGCAGTATTTT.